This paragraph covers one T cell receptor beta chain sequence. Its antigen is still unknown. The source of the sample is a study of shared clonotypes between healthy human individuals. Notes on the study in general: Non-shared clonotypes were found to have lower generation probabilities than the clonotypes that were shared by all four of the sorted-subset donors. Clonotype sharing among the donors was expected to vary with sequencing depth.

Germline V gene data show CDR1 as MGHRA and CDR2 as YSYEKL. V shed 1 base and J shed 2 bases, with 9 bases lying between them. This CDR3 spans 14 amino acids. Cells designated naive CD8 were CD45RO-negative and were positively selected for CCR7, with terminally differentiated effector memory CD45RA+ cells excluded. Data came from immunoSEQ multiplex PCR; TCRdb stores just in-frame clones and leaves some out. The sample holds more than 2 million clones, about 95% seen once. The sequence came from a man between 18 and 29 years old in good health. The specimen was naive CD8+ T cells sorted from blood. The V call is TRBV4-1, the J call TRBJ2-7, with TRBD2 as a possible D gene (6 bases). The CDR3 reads CASSQVGRPYEQYF. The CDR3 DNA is TGCGCCAGCAGCCAAGTAGGGAGGCCCTACGAGCAGTACTTC.